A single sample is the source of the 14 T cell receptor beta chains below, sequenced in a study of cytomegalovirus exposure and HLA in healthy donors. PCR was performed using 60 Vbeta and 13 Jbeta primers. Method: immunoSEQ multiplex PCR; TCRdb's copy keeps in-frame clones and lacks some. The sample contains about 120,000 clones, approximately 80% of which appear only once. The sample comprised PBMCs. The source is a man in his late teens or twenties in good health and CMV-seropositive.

CDR3 sequence: CASGLRNLRDNIQYF. The CDR3 DNA reads as TGTGCCAGCGGACTTCGAAACCTGAGGGATAACATTCAGTACTTC. The chain employs TRBV5-6 and TRBJ2-4, with D maybe TRBD2 (5 bases). The V gene's germline CDR1 is SGHDT and CDR2 YYEEEE. Trimming took 7 bases from V and 7 from J, leaving 21 bases between them. There are 15 residues in the CDR3. Variable domain in full (rest from reference TRBV5-6 and TRBJ2-4): DAGVTQSPTHLIKTRGQQVTLRCSPKSGHDTVSWYQQALGQGPQFIFQYYEEEERQRGNFPDRFSGHQFPNYSSELNVNALLLGDSALYLCASGLRNLRDNIQYFGAGTRLSVL.

The CDR3 spells CAWTPGHSHYGYTF. Written as DNA, the CDR3 is TGTGCCTGGACTCCCGGACACTCCCACTATGGCTACACCTTC. The chain joins TRBV30 to TRBJ1-2; the D gene is possibly TRBD1 (5 bases). CDR3 length: 14 amino acids. The V end lost 4 bases, the J end lost 3 bases, and 15 bases lay between the germline ends. The V gene's germline CDR1 is GTSNPN and CDR2 SVGIG (reference sequence). The full variable domain, completed using reference TRBV30 and TRBJ1-2, is SQTIHQWPATLVQPVGSPLSLECTVEGTSNPNLYWYRQAAGRGLQLLFYSVGIGQISSEVPQNLSASRPQDRQFILSSKKLLLSDSGFYLCAWTPGHSHYGYTFGSGTRLTVV.

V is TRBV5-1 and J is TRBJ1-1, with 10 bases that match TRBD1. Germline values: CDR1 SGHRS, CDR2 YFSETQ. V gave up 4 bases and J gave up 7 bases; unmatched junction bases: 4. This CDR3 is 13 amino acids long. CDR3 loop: CASSGDRGGEAFF. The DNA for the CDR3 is TGCGCCAGCAGCGGGGACAGGGGTGGTGAAGCTTTCTTT. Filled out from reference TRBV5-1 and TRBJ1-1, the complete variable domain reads KAGVTQTPRYLIKTRGQQVTLSCSPISGHRSVSWYQQTPGQGLQFLFEYFSETQRNKGNFPGRFSGRQFSNSRSEMNVSTLELGDSALYLCASSGDRGGEAFFGQGTRLTVV.

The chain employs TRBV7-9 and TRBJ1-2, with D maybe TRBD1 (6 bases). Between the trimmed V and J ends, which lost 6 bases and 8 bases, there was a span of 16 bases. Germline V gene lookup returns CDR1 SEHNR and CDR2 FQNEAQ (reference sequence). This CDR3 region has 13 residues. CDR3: CASRIDRSDGYTF. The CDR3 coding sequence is TGTGCCAGCAGAATCGACAGGAGTGACGGCTACACCTTC.

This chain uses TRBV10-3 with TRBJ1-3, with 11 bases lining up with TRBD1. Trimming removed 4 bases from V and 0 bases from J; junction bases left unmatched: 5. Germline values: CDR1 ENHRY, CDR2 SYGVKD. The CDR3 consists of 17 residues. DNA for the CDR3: TGTGCCATCAGTGCCCGGACAGGGGGCAGCTCTGGAAACACCATATATTTT. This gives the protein CAISARTGGSSGNTIYF.

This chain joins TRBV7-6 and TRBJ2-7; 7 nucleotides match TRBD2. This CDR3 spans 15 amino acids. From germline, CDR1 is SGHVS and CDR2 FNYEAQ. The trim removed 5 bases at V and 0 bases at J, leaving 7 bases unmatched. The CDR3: CASSPSAGISYEQYF. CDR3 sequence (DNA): TGTGCCAGCAGCCCTTCAGCGGGGATCTCCTACGAGCAGTACTTC. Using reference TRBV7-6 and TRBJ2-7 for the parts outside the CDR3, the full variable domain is GAGVSQSPRYKVTKRGQDVALRCDPISGHVSLYWYRQALGQGPEFLTYFNYEAQQDKSGLPNDRFSAERPEGSISTLTIQRTEQRDSAMYRCASSPSAGISYEQYFGPGTRLTVT.

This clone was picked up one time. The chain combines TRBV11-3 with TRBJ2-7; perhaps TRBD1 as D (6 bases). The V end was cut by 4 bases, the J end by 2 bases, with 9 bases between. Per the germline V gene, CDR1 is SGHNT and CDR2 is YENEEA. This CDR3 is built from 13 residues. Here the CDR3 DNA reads TGTGCCAGCAGCTCCCGGGACACCTACGAGCAGTACTTC. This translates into CASSSRDTYEQYF. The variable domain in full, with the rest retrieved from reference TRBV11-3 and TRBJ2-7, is EAGVVQSPRYKIIEKKQPVAFWCNPISGHNTLYWYLQNLGQGPELLIRYENEEAVDDSQLPKDRFSAERLKGVDSTLKIQPAELGDSAVYLCASSSRDTYEQYFGPGTRLTVT.

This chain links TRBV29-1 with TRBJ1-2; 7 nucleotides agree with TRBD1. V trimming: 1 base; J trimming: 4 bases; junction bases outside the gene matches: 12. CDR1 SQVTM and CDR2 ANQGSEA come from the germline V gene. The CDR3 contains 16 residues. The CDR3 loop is CSVEVSAGGRSYGYTF. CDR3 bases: TGCAGCGTTGAAGTCTCGGCAGGGGGAAGAAGCTATGGCTACACCTTC.

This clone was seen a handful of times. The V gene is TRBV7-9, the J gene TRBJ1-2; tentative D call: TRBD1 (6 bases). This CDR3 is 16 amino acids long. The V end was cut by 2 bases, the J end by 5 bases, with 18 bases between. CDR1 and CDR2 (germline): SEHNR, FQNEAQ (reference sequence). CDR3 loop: CASSLRGTPNDYGYTF. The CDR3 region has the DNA TGTGCCAGCAGCTTAAGGGGGACACCTAATGATTATGGCTACACCTTC.

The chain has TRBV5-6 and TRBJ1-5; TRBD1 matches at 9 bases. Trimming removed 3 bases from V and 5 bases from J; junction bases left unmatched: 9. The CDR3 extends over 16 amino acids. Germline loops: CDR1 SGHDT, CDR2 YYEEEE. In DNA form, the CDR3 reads TGTGCCAGCAGCTCGGCACGACAGGGGGTAGATCAGCCCCAGCATTTT. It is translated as CASSSARQGVDQPQHF.

The CDR3 nucleotides read TGTGCCAGCAGCGAGAAGAGGGATCCTTCTGGGGCCAACGTCCTGACTTTC. The encoded protein is CASSEKRDPSGANVLTF. The chain is built from TRBV9 and TRBJ2-6; D perhaps matches TRBD2 (5 bases). There are 17 residues in the CDR3. V was pared by 3 bases and J by 1 base, with 14 bases between. Germline V gives CDR1 SGDLS, CDR2 YYNGEE.

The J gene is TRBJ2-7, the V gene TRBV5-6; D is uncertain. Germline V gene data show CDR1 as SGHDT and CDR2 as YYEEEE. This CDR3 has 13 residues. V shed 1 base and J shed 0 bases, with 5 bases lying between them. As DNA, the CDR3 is TGTGCCAGCAGCTTGAGGAGCTCCTACGAGCAGTACTTC. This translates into CASSLRSSYEQYF.

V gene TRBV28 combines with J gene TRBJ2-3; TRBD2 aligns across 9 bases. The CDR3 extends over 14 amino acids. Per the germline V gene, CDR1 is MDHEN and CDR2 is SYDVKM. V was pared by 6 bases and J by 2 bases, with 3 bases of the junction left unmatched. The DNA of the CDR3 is TGTGCCAGCAGGAGCGGGGGGCACACAGATACGCAGTATTTT. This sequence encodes CASRSGGHTDTQYF.

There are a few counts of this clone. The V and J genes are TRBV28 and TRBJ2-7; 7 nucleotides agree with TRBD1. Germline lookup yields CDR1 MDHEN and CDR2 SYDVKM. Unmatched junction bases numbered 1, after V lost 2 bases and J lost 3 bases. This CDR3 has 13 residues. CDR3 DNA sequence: TGTGCCAGCAGTTTAACAGGGGACTACGAGCAGTACTTC. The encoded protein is CASSLTGDYEQYF.